This T cell receptor beta chain stems from a study of post-analysis software for immune sequencing data. As for the study in general: Progressive-relapsing, secondary progressive and relapsing-remitting multiple sclerosis were among the disease courses included. General observations from the study: Relative to controls, patients had five TRBV segments at higher frequency, with TRBV5-6, TRBV5-1 and TRBV20-1 among these.

TCR beta cDNA libraries included unique molecular identifiers. Some 500,000 cDNA molecules were recovered from an input of roughly 0.85 to 10 million T cells. TCRdb re-called the PCR reads through MiXCR, storing one row per CDR3 protein. The table lists hundreds of thousands of distinct CDR3 sequences, around 44% of them singletons. A word on this clonotype: Its specificity is not known.

The CDR3 totals 14 residues. Germline assignment: CDR1 SQVTM and CDR2 ANQGSEA. Trimming stripped 7 bases from V and 2 bases from J, with 16 bases between. The rearrangement links TRBV29-1 to TRBJ2-3, with D possibly being TRBD2 (5 bases). The receptor was derived from a girl aged 10 to 17 with multiple sclerosis. The specimen was blood. Here the CDR3 DNA reads TGCAGCGCCGAGGGTCTCTTTTTCACAGATACGCAGTATTTT. Translation gives CSAEGLFFTDTQYF.